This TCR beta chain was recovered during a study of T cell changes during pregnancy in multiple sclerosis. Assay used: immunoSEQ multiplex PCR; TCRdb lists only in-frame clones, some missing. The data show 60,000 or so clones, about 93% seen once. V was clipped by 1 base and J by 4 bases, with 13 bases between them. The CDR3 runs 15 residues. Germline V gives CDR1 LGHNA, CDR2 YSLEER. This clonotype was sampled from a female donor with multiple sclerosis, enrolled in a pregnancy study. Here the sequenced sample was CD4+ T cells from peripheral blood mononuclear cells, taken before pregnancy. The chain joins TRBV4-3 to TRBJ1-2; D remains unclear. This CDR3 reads CASSQVGEGSYGYTF. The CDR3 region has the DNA TGCGCCAGCAGCCAAGTGGGCGAGGGATCCTATGGCTACACCTTC.